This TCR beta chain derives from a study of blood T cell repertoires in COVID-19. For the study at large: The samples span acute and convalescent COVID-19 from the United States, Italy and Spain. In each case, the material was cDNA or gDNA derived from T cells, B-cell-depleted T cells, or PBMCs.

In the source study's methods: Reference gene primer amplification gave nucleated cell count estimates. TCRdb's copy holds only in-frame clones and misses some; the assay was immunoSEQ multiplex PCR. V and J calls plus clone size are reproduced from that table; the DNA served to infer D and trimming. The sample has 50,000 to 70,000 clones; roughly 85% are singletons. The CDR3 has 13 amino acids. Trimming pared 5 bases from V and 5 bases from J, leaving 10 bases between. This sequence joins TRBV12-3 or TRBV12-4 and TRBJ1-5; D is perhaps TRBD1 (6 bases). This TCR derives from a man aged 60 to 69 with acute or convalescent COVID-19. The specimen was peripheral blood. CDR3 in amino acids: CASSHREYQPQHF. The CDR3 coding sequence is TGTGCCAGCAGTCACAGGGAATATCAGCCCCAGCATTTT.